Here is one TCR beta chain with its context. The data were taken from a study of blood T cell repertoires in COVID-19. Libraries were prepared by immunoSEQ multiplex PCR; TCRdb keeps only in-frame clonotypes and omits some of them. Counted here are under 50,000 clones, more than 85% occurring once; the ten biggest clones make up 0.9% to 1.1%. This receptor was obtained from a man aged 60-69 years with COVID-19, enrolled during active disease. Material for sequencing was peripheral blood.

CDR3 in amino acids: CAWSPRRLTGSNQPQHF. Here the CDR3 DNA reads TGTGCCTGGAGTCCCCGCCGGCTTACAGGATCCAATCAGCCCCAGCATTTT. The V call is TRBV30, the J call TRBJ1-5; D is perhaps TRBD1 (5 bases). Trimming pared 2 bases from V and 3 bases from J, leaving 20 bases between. Looked up from germline, CDR1 is GTSNPN and CDR2 is SVGIG (reference sequence). CDR3 length: 17 amino acids.